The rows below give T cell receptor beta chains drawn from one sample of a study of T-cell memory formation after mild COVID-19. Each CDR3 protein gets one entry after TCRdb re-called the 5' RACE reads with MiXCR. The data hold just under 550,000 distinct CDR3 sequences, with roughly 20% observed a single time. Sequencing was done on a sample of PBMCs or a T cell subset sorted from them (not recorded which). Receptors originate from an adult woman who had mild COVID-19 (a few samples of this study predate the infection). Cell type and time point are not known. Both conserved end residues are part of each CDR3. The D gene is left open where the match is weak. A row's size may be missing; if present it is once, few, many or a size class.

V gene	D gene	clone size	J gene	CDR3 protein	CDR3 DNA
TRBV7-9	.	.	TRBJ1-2	CASSPTIYGYTF	TGTGCCAGCAGCCCGACCATTTATGGCTACACCTTC
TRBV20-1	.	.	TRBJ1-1	CSSTSWGGQLNTEAFF	TGCAGTTCCACATCATGGGGAGGACAGTTGAACACTGAAGCTTTCTTT
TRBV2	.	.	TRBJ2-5	CASSPGHRAGETQYF	TGTGCCAGCTCCCCCGGTCACAGGGCGGGAGAGACCCAGTACTTC
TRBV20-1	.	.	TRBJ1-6	CSARDRASYNSPLHF	TGCAGTGCTAGAGATCGGGCGTCGTATAATTCACCCCTCCACTTT
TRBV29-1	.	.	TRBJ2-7	CSVEEQGGPYEQYF	TGCAGCGTTGAAGAACAGGGAGGGCCCTACGAGCAGTACTTC
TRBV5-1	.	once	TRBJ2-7	CASRIGGYAYEQYF	TGCGCCAGCAGGATCGGTGGGTACGCCTACGAGCAGTACTTC
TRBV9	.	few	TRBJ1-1	CASSVVGQMNTEAFF	TGTGCCAGCAGCGTAGTGGGTCAGATGAACACTGAAGCTTTCTTT
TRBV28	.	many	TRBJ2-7	CASSLMGYEQYF	TGTGCCAGCAGTTTGATGGGCTACGAGCAGTACTTC
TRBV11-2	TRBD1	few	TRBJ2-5	CASSTKQGAIETQYF	TGTGCCAGCAGCACAAAACAGGGGGCAATAGAGACCCAGTACTTC
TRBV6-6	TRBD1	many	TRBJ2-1	CASSPMDRGLYNEQFF	TGTGCCAGCAGTCCCATGGACAGGGGGCTATACAATGAGCAGTTCTTC
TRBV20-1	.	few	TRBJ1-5	CSASKQGRDQPQHF	TGCAGTGCTAGTAAACAGGGTAGGGATCAGCCCCAGCATTTT
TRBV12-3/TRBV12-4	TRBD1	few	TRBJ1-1	CASSPTGVNTEAFF	TGTGCCAGCAGTCCTACAGGGGTGAACACTGAAGCTTTCTTT
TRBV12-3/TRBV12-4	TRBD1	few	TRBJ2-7	CASSFDRDRDEQYF	TGTGCCAGCAGTTTTGACAGGGATCGCGACGAGCAGTACTTC
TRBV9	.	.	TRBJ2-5	CASSGTPRSEETQYF	TGTGCCAGCAGCGGTACTCCCCGTTCGGAGGAGACCCAGTACTTC
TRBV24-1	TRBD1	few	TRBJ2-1	CATSDRDRSSYNEQFF	TGTGCCACCAGTGACCGGGACAGAAGCTCCTACAATGAGCAGTTCTTC
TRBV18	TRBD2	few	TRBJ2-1	CASSPPPLAGGLKQFF	TGTGCCAGCTCACCACCTCCCCTAGCGGGGGGCCTGAAACAGTTCTTC
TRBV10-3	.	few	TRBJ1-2	CAISGTGPNSGYTF	TGTGCCATCAGTGGAACAGGGCCCAATTCTGGCTACACCTTC
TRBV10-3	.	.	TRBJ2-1	CATSSGVSYNEQFF	TGTGCCACCAGTAGCGGAGTCTCCTACAATGAGCAGTTCTTC
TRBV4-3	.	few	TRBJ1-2	CASSLSRGGIKGYTF	TGCGCCAGCAGCCTTAGCCGGGGGGGAATCAAGGGCTACACCTTC
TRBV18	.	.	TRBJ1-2	CASSPQGPAEGYTF	TGTGCCAGCTCACCTCAGGGGCCCGCTGAAGGCTACACCTTC
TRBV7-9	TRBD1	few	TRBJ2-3	CASSAPDRGTDTQYF	TGTGCCAGCAGCGCGCCTGACAGGGGGACAGATACGCAGTATTTT
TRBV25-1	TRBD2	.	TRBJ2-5	CASSEVWPSGQEETQYF	TGTGCCAGCAGTGAAGTATGGCCTAGCGGGCAAGAAGAGACCCAGTACTTC
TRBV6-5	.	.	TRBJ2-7	CASSPKTTGEQYF	TGTGCCAGCAGTCCCAAAACGACGGGCGAGCAGTACTTC
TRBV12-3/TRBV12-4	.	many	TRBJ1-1	CASSLEGGANTEAFF	TGTGCCAGCAGTTTGGAGGGGGGCGCGAACACTGAAGCTTTCTTT
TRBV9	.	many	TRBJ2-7	CASSVVGAAGGEQYF	TGTGCCAGCAGCGTAGTAGGAGCGGCAGGGGGGGAGCAGTACTTC
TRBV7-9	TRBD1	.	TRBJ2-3	CADSRGDRGTDTQYF	TGTGCTGACAGTCGAGGGGACAGGGGGACAGATACGCAGTATTTT
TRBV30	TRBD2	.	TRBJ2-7	CAWSVGTSYEQYF	TGTGCCTGGAGTGTCGGGACTAGCTACGAGCAGTACTTC
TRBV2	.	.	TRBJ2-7	CASSTIGLEQYF	TGTGCCAGCAGCACGATCGGGCTCGAGCAGTACTTC
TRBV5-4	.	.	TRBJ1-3	CASSGGASGNTIYF	TGTGCCAGCAGCGGGGGGGCCTCTGGAAACACCATATATTTT
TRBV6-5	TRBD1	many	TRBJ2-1	CASSYDRAGYNEQFF	TGTGCCAGCAGTTACGACAGGGCGGGCTACAATGAGCAGTTCTTC
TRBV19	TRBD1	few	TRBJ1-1	CASILGGKTFF	TGTGCCAGTATCTTAGGGGGCAAAACTTTCTTT
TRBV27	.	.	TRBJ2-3	CASSWQAGIDTQYF	TGTGCCAGCAGTTGGCAGGCAGGGATTGATACGCAGTATTTT
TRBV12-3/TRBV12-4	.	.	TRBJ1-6	CASSFQDSDSPLHF	TGTGCCAGCAGTTTCCAGGACAGCGATTCACCCCTCCACTTT
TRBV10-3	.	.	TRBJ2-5	CAIRNGGNALSETQYF	TGTGCCATCAGGAATGGGGGGAACGCTCTCTCGGAGACCCAGTACTTC
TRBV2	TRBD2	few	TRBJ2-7	CASSPPTSGGGTYEQYF	TGTGCCAGCAGTCCACCCACTAGCGGAGGGGGAACCTACGAGCAGTACTTC
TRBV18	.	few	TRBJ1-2	CASSPGAGRAYGYTF	TGTGCCAGCTCACCAGGGGCAGGGAGAGCTTATGGCTACACCTTC
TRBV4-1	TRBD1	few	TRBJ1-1	CASSQRDRGGNTEAFF	TGCGCCAGCAGCCAAAGGGACAGGGGAGGAAACACTGAAGCTTTCTTT
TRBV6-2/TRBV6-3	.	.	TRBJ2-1	CASRTPQVHSYNEQFF	TGTGCCAGCAGGACACCCCAGGTGCACTCCTACAATGAGCAGTTCTTC
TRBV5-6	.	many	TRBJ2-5	CASSVDSGTQYF	TGTGCCAGCAGCGTGGACAGTGGAACCCAGTACTTC
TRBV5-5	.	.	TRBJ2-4	CASSWGQGAKNIQYF	TGTGCCAGCAGCTGGGGGCAAGGGGCCAAAAACATTCAGTACTTC
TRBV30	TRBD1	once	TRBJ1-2	CAWSLTGGPNYGYTF	TGTGCCTGGAGCCTGACAGGGGGCCCTAACTATGGCTACACCTTC
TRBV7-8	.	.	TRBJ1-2	CASSLALGGWGYTF	TGTGCCAGCAGCTTAGCGTTAGGAGGGTGGGGCTACACCTTC
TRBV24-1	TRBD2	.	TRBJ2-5	CATGGLAGETQYF	TGTGCCACCGGGGGACTAGCGGGAGAGACCCAGTACTTC
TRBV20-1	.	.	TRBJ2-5	CSASFRGRNRPELQETQYF	TGCAGTGCTAGCTTTAGGGGCAGAAACCGCCCAGAGCTTCAAGAGACCCAGTACTTC
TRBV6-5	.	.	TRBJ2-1	CASSAMDRSTEQFF	TGTGCCAGCAGTGCCATGGACCGTTCTACTGAGCAGTTCTTC
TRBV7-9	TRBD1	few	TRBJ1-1	CASSLTQGQGNTEAFF	TGTGCCAGCAGCTTAACCCAGGGACAGGGCAACACTGAAGCTTTCTTT